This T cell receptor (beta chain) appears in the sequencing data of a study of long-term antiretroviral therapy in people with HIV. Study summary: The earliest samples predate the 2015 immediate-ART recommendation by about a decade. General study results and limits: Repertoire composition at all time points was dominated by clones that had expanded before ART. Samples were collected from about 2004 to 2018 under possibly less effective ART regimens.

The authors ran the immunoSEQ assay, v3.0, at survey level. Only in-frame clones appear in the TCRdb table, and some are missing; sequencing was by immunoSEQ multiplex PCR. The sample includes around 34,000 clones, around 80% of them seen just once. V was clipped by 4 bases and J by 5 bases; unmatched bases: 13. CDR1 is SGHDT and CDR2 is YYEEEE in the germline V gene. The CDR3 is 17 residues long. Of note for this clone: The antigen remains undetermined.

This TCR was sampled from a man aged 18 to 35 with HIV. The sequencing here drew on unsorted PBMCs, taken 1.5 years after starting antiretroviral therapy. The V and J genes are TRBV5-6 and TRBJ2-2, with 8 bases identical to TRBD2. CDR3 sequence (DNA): TGTGCCAGCAGCCCGGAACGCGGGAGGCCGAGGACCGGGGAGCTGTTTTTT. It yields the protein CASSPERGRPRTGELFF.